This TCR beta chain was obtained from a study of blood T cell repertoires in COVID-19. Study-wide background: Material from acute and convalescent COVID-19 was sourced from the United States, Italy and Spain. From T cells, B-cell-depleted T cells, or PBMCs came the material, which was cDNA or gDNA.

Only in-frame clones appear in the TCRdb table, and some are missing; sequencing was by immunoSEQ multiplex PCR. Here the sample spans tens of thousands of clones, 79% being singletons. From germline, CDR1 is SGHAT and CDR2 FQNNGV. V was clipped by 6 bases and J by 8 bases; unmatched bases: 8. This CDR3 is built from 14 residues. This TCR was recovered from a human donor in a cohort sampled during active COVID-19. The rearrangement joins TRBV11-2 to TRBJ1-4; 8 positions agree with TRBD1. What was sequenced was peripheral blood. The CDR3 region has the DNA TGTGCCAGCAGTTATGACAGGGGCGACGAAAAACTGTTTTTT. Encoded protein: CASSYDRGDEKLFF.